The next 6 T cell receptor beta chains were all read from a single sample in a study of vaccination and CD4 T cells after COVID-19. The antigens for these receptors are not known. At the Johns Hopkins FTIC core, DNA taken from cultured CD4+ T cells was sequenced by way of the Oncomine TCR Beta short-read assay. TCRdb reanalysed the PCR reads using MiXCR and keeps one entry per CDR3 protein. The profile shows about 4,500 distinct CDR3 sequences, around half of them singletons. Treatment reported: approximately 9-day PBMC culture with coronavirus spike peptide pools or control peptides (ViraFEST assay). The sample comprised CD4+ T cells from blood, cultured in vitro. These receptors originate from a human donor who had recovered from COVID-19.

The chain recombines TRBV6-1 with TRBJ1-6; 7 positions match TRBD1. V shed 8 bases, J shed 7 bases, and the junction held 8 bases outside the gene matches. Germline V gene data show CDR1 as MNHNS and CDR2 as SASEGT. The CDR3 runs to 14 residues. This CDR3 reads CASFRDSFNSPLHF. CDR3 coding DNA: TGTGCCAGCTTCCGGGACAGCTTCAATTCACCCCTCCACTTT.

The V gene is TRBV4-3, the J gene TRBJ1-3, with 7 bases that match TRBD1. The CDR3 extends over 15 amino acids. Germline CDR1 is LGHNA and CDR2 is YSLEER. The junction had 4 bases not matched to a gene; V was cut back by 1 base and J by 4 bases. The DNA for the CDR3 is TGCGCCAGCAGCCAAGTGGGGACAGAAGGAAACACCATATATTTT. Amino acid sequence: CASSQVGTEGNTIYF.

The CDR3: CASSQGGGTSNEQFF. In DNA, the CDR3 is TGTGCCAGCAGCCAAGGCGGCGGGACTTCAAATGAGCAGTTCTTC. The J gene is TRBJ2-1, the V gene TRBV4-2; possible D gene TRBD2, 6 bases. The germline V gene has CDR1 LGHNA and CDR2 YNFKEQ. There are 15 residues in the CDR3. V was trimmed by 1 base and J by 7 bases, leaving 14 bases between them.

This sequence joins TRBV12-3 or TRBV12-4 and TRBJ2-7; D perhaps matches TRBD1 (6 bases). The V and J ends lost 6 bases and 1 base respectively, with 10 bases between them. This CDR3 has 13 amino acids. The CDR3: CASSRTVSYEQYF. In DNA form, the CDR3 reads TGTGCCAGCAGCAGGACAGTTTCCTACGAGCAGTACTTC.

The table lists this clonotype with a few counts. J is TRBJ2-2 and V is TRBV28, with D possibly TRBD1 on 7 matching bases. Germline assignment: CDR1 MDHEN and CDR2 SYDVKM. CDR3 length: 15 amino acids. Trimming removed 6 bases at V and 3 bases at J, with 14 bases between. The CDR3 spells CASSAGQRYTGELFF. The DNA of the CDR3 is TGTGCCAGCAGCGCGGGACAGAGATACACCGGGGAGCTGTTTTTT.

This chain joins TRBV11-2 and TRBJ1-1; a possible D gene is TRBD1 (5 bases). V gave up 3 bases and J gave up 3 bases, with 8 bases separating them. Germline V CDR1 and CDR2: SGHAT, FQNNGV. There are 13 residues in the CDR3. For the CDR3, the DNA is TGTGCCAGCAGCTTGACGACAGACACTGAAGCTTTCTTT. Translation gives CASSLTTDTEAFF.